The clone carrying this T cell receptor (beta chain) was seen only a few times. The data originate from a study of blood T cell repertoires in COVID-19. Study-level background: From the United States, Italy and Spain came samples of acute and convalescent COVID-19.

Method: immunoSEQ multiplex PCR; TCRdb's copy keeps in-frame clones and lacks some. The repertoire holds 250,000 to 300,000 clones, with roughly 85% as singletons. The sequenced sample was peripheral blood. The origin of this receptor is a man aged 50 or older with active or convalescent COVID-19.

CDR3 bases: TGTGCCAGCAGCCTTAAAGGGAGGAAGGGGACTTCCTACGAGCAGTACTTC. Translation gives CASSLKGRKGTSYEQYF. The rearrangement joins TRBV3-1 (or the pseudogene TRBV3-2) to TRBJ2-7; D is possibly TRBD2 (6 bases). V lost 4 bases and J 1 base, leaving 20 bases between the germline ends. CDR1 and CDR2 from the germline V gene are LGHDT and YNNKEL (reference sequence). The CDR3 sequence is 17 residues long.